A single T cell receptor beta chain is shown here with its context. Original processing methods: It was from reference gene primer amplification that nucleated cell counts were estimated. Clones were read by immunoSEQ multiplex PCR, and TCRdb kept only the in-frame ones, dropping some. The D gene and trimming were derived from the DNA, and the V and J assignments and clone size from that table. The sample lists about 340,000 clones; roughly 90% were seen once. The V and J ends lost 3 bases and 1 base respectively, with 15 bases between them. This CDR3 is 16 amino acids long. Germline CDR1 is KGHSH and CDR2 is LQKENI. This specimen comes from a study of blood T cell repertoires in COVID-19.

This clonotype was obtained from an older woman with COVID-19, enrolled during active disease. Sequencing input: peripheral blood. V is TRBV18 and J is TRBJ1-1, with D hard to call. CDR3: CASSPNQAGSNTEAFF. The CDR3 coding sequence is TGTGCCAGCTCACCCAACCAGGCAGGTTCGAACACTGAAGCTTTCTTT.